What follows are 23 T cell receptor beta chains derived from one specimen sequenced in a study of Tregs in tolerant kidney transplant recipients. Related graft donors supplied nonmyeloablative bone marrow transplants, and mixed chimerism was transient. Method: immunoSEQ multiplex PCR; TCRdb's copy keeps in-frame clones and lacks some. The sample totals about 23,000 clones. The sample was CD4+ T cells from blood (PBMCs), taken 6 months after the transplant. These receptors all stem from a human patient who received a combined kidney and bone marrow transplant. Some of the T cells might come from the graft donor.

A word on this clone: The read ends 3 residues before the CDR3 terminus; that terminus is restored from the germline J gene. The V and J genes are TRBV7-2 and TRBJ2-3; perhaps TRBD1 as D (5 bases). The germline gives CDR1 SGHTA, CDR2 FQGNSA. The CDR3 contains 12 residues. CDR3 bases read: TGTGCCAGCAGTTCCCAGGGATTCGCG. Translated, it gives CASSSQGFA. The full CDR3 is CASSSQGFAQYF.

About this clone itself: The CDR3 is cut off 3 residues early in the read; its end comes from the germline J gene. V gene TRBV2 combines with J gene TRBJ2-7, with D perhaps matching TRBD2 (5 bases). Trimming took 1 base from V and 3 from J, leaving 10 bases between them. CDR3 length: 14 amino acids. The germline V gene has CDR1 SNHLY and CDR2 FYNNEI. The covered CDR3 bases are TGTGCCAGCAGTGAAGGCGGACGGGGCTACGAG. It translates to CASSEGGRGYE. The full CDR3 sequence reads CASSEGGRGYEQYF.

A remark on this clone: Coverage ceases 3 residues before the CDR3 finishes, and the germline J gene fills in the end. This rearrangement joins TRBV2 to TRBJ1-6; D gene unclear. Trimming took off 6 bases at V and 8 bases at J, with 8 bases between the two ends. The CDR3 extends over 12 amino acids. CDR1 and CDR2 from the germline V gene are SNHLY and FYNNEI. CDR3 bases read: TGTGCCAGCAGGCTCGGGTATTCACCC. Translated, it gives CASRLGYSP. The full CDR3 is CASRLGYSPLHF.

Details on this clone: The read ends 3 residues before the CDR3 terminus; that terminus is restored from the germline J gene. V is TRBV2 and J is TRBJ1-1; maybe TRBD1 (5 bases). CDR3 length: 13 residues. Germline V gene data show CDR1 as SNHLY and CDR2 as FYNNEI. The sequenced part of the CDR3 DNA is TGTGCCAGCAGTGAGACAGCTTATGGTAAA. It specifies CASSETAYGK. The CDR3 as a whole reads CASSETAYGKAFF.

Concerning this clone: Read sequence stops 3 residues before the CDR3 end, and the germline J gene provides the missing end. The J gene is TRBJ2-7, the V gene TRBV27, with no clear D. Trimming took off 4 bases at V and 3 bases at J, with 10 bases between the two ends. This CDR3 is built from 13 residues. The germline CDR1 and CDR2 sequences are MNHEY and SMNVEV (reference sequence). This CDR3 is CASSSFPYYEQYF. Partial CDR3 DNA: TGTGCCAGCAGTTCCTTCCCCTACTACGAG.

Comments on this clone: The sequence runs out 3 residues before the end of the CDR3; the remainder is reconstructed from the germline J gene. The chain couples TRBV5-4 to TRBJ2-7; 10 positions match TRBD1. Losses at the gene ends were 4 bases for V and 6 bases for J; bases not matched to a gene: 4. Germline CDR1 is SGHNT and CDR2 is YYREEE (reference sequence). CDR3 length: 13 amino acids. The CDR3 DNA, read in part, is TGTGCCAGCAGCACGACAGGGGGCGTCGAG. Amino acids: CASSTTGGVE. The entire CDR3 is CASSTTGGVEQYF.

About this clone itself: Sequencing ends 3 residues short of the CDR3 end; the germline J gene provides the rest. This sequence joins TRBV19 and TRBJ2-5; D possibly corresponds to TRBD1 (6 bases). Germline assignment: CDR1 LNHDA and CDR2 SQIVND (reference sequence). This CDR3 is 15 amino acids long. Incomplete CDR3 DNA: TGTGCCAGTAGTACATACTGGACAGCGTTAGCTACC. Its protein is CASSTYWTALAT. The full CDR3 is CASSTYWTALATQYF.

Turning to this clone: The sequence runs out 3 residues before the end of the CDR3; the remainder is reconstructed from the germline J gene. V is TRBV5-1 and J is TRBJ2-3; D possibly corresponds to TRBD2 (5 bases). Per germline, CDR1 SGHRS and CDR2 YFSETQ. V was trimmed by 6 bases and J by 6 bases, leaving 8 bases between them. This CDR3 is built from 11 residues. The CDR3 bases that were read are TGCGCCAGCACCCAGCGGGATACG. Its translation: CASTQRDT. The full CDR3 protein is CASTQRDTQYF.

Concerning this clone itself: Read data end 3 residues before the CDR3 end; the end is taken from the germline J gene. V and J are TRBV20-1 and TRBJ2-6, with 7 bases that match TRBD1. Germline-derived CDR1 and CDR2 are DFQATT and SNEGSKA (reference sequence). The junction had 8 bases not matched to a gene; V was cut back by 0 bases and J by 0 bases. The CDR3 length is 18 residues. CDR3: CSARDHRQGLSGANVLTF. Incomplete CDR3 DNA: TGCAGTGCTAGAGATCATCGACAGGGCCTCTCTGGGGCCAACGTC.

In the case of this clone: Read coverage stops 3 residues before the CDR3 terminus; the germline J gene supplies the remainder. The chain joins TRBV30 to TRBJ1-6; 7 bases are a match to TRBD1. V was pared by 2 bases and J by 9 bases, with 4 bases of the junction left unmatched. The CDR3 loop spans 13 amino acids. The germline V gene has CDR1 GTSNPN and CDR2 SVGIG (reference sequence). The part of the CDR3 DNA that was read is TGTGCCTGGAGTTCAGGGGGAATTTCACCC. It yields the protein CAWSSGGISP. The CDR3 in its entirety is CAWSSGGISPLHF.

Concerning this clone: The read terminates 3 residues before the CDR3 end, so the remaining end is supplied by the germline J gene. This chain connects TRBV18 to TRBJ1-2; D may be TRBD1 (6 bases). Germline V gene data show CDR1 as KGHSH and CDR2 as LQKENI. The V end was cut by 5 bases, the J end by 7 bases, with 20 bases between. The CDR3 spans 15 residues. The CDR3 spells CASSTDRTPGPGYTF. The sequenced CDR3 bases are TGTGCCAGCTCAACCGACAGGACCCCAGGGCCTGGC.

Of note for this clone: The read finishes 3 residues shy of the CDR3 end, and the germline J gene is used to complete it. The rearrangement uses TRBV7-9 and TRBJ1-4, with 8 bases fitting TRBD1. V dropped 1 base and J dropped 5; count of bases not matched to a gene: 3. From germline, CDR1 is SEHNR and CDR2 FQNEAQ (reference sequence). The CDR3 spans 15 residues. CDR3: CASSLGDRRNEKLFF. The CDR3 DNA, read in part, is TGTGCCAGCAGCTTAGGGGACAGGCGGAATGAAAAA. The variable domain in full, completed from reference TRBV7-9 and TRBJ1-4, reads DTGVSQNPRHKITKRGQNVTFRCDPISEHNRLYWYRQTLGQGPEFLTYFQNEAQLEKSRLLSDRFSAERPKGSFSTLEIQRTEQGDSAMYLCASSLGDRRNEKLFFGSGTQLSVL.

For this clone: The CDR3 end lies 3 residues beyond the end of the read and is filled in from the germline J gene. The gene calls are TRBV18 and TRBJ1-4; 7 nucleotides align to TRBD1. Germline V CDR1 and CDR2: KGHSH, LQKENI. The CDR3 has 16 amino acids. Trimming cost V 2 bases and J 4 bases; bases outside gene matches: 7. CDR3 loop: CASSPTGVGLNEKLFF. The part of the CDR3 DNA that was read is TGTGCCAGCTCACCAACAGGGGTTGGCCTTAATGAAAAA.

For this clone: The read stops 3 residues short of the end of the CDR3; the missing end is completed from the germline J gene. The chain couples TRBV5-1 to TRBJ1-1; 7 nucleotides agree with TRBD1. The CDR3 loop spans 15 amino acids. Germline V CDR1 and CDR2: SGHRS, YFSETQ. With 2 bases clipped from V and 4 bases from J, the junction kept 8 bases outside the gene matches. The part of the CDR3 DNA that was read is TGCGCCAGCAGCTTATCGACAGGGTCTGGCACTGAA. This codes for CASSLSTGSGTE. The CDR3 reads in full as CASSLSTGSGTEAFF.

For this clone: The read gets to within 3 residues of the CDR3 end, and the germline J gene fills in the rest. The chain recombines TRBV6-2 or TRBV6-3 with TRBJ1-5, with D possibly matching TRBD1 (5 bases). Germline CDR1 is MNHEY and CDR2 is SVGEGT. The CDR3 runs to 15 residues. V was cut by 7 bases and J by 7 bases, with 20 bases left in between. The CDR3 sequence is CASMLSTGLGQPQHF. CDR3 DNA, as far as it was read: TGTGCCAGCATGTTATCCACAGGCCTCGGGCAGCCC.

About this clone itself: Read data end 3 residues before the CDR3 end; the end is taken from the germline J gene. The chain employs TRBV18 and TRBJ1-1; perhaps TRBD1 as D (6 bases). The germline CDR1 and CDR2 sequences are KGHSH and LQKENI. The V end lost 1 base, the J end lost 2 bases, and 20 bases lay between the germline ends. This CDR3 has 18 amino acids. Partial CDR3 DNA: TGTGCCAGCTCACCACTCCCCCAATGGGGGACACCAAACACTGAA. Translating gives CASSPLPQWGTPNTE. The CDR3 in its entirety is CASSPLPQWGTPNTEAFF. The full variable domain, completed using reference TRBV18 and TRBJ1-1, is NAGVMQNPRHLVRRRGQEARLRCSPMKGHSHVYWYRQLPEEGLKFMVYLQKENIIDESGMPKERFSAEFPKEGPSILRIQQVVRGDSAAYFCASSPLPQWGTPNTEAFFGQGTRLTVV.

Worth noting for this clone: The DNA ends 3 residues before the CDR3 does, and the rest of the CDR3 is filled in from the germline J gene. J is TRBJ1-2 and V is TRBV5-5, with D possibly TRBD1 on 6 matching bases. The germline V gene encodes CDR1 SGHKS and CDR2 YYEKEE (reference sequence). V lost 7 bases to trimming and J lost 3 bases, with 16 bases between them. The CDR3 covers 14 residues. Partial CDR3 DNA: TGTGCCAGCTTCCTGGGGGGGGCGGACTATGGC. Amino acids: CASFLGGADYG. The full CDR3 reads CASFLGGADYGYTF.

On this clone itself: The read terminates 3 residues before the CDR3 end, so the remaining end is supplied by the germline J gene. The V gene is TRBV7-8, the J gene TRBJ1-1; D is ambiguous. The CDR3 has 17 amino acids. V gave up 4 bases and J gave up 1 base, with 19 bases separating them. Germline V gene sequence: CDR1 SGHVS, CDR2 FQNEAQ. Partial CDR3 DNA: TGTGCCAGCAGCTACCCCCCGTGGATCCCGGGGAACACTGAA. Amino acids: CASSYPPWIPGNTE. The whole CDR3 sequence reads CASSYPPWIPGNTEAFF.

Turning to this clone: The sequence runs out 3 residues before the end of the CDR3; the remainder is reconstructed from the germline J gene. The rearrangement links TRBV18 to TRBJ2-1; 9 bases are shared with TRBD2. In germline, CDR1 is KGHSH, CDR2 LQKENI. V dropped 6 bases and J dropped 8; count of bases not matched to a gene: 17. This CDR3 has 17 amino acids. The CDR3 region is CASSLTPGTSFNDEQFF. Incomplete CDR3 DNA: TGTGCCAGCTCCCTCACCCCCGGGACTAGCTTCAACGATGAG.

About this clone: The DNA ends 3 residues before the CDR3 does, and the rest of the CDR3 is filled in from the germline J gene. The J gene is TRBJ2-1, the V gene TRBV6-4; 8 bases are shared with TRBD2. Germline V gives CDR1 MRHNA, CDR2 SNTAGT. The CDR3 is 14 residues long. Trimming took 6 bases from V and 5 from J; bases not matched to a gene: 6. The CDR3 bases that were read are TGTGCCAGCAGCTTTGGACTAGCAGACAATGAG. It encodes CASSFGLADNE. The whole CDR3 is CASSFGLADNEQFF.

Turning to this clone: The read is 3 residues too short to cover the CDR3 end, so that end is filled in from the germline J gene. The chain is built from TRBV20-1 and TRBJ1-1; D gene unclear. Per the germline V gene, CDR1 is DFQATT and CDR2 is SNEGSKA (reference sequence). CDR3 size: 13 residues. V was clipped by 3 bases and J by 1 base, with 9 bases between them. CDR3 in amino acids: CSARVQGNTEAFF. CDR3 DNA, as far as it was read: TGCAGTGCTAGGGTGCAAGGGAACACTGAA.

In the case of this clone: The sequenced fragment ends 3 residues before the CDR3 boundary, so the rest is inferred from the germline J gene. The gene calls are TRBV30 and TRBJ1-2; D is ambiguous. Germline assignment: CDR1 GTSNPN and CDR2 SVGIG (reference sequence). The CDR3 extends over 12 amino acids. V lost 3 bases and J lost 0, with 5 bases in between. CDR3: CAWRRANYGYTF. The DNA read from the CDR3 is TGTGCCTGGAGGAGGGCTAACTATGGC.

Comment on this clone: The CDR3 goes on 3 residues after the read ends, and that part is filled in from the germline J gene. The rearrangement joins TRBV7-7 to TRBJ2-7; weak D call: TRBD1 (5 bases). The CDR3 runs to 14 residues. The germline V gene has CDR1 SSHAT and CDR2 FNYEAQ (reference sequence). Trimming left V 0 bases short and J 0 bases short, with 6 bases between. CDR3 region: CASSLARGSYEQYF. The sequenced part of the CDR3 DNA is TGTGCCAGCAGCTTAGCAAGGGGCTCCTACGAG.